This TCR beta chain was retrieved from a study of cytomegalovirus exposure and HLA in healthy donors. Overall study: Among around 200 million T cells, an earlier analysis found 117 million unique TCR beta sequences.

Comment on this clone: The antigen is undetermined. The junction shows a germline mismatch at one end, possibly a read error.

Use of 60 Vbeta and 13 Jbeta primers characterized the PCR. Produced via immunoSEQ multiplex PCR; TCRdb's table is partial and in-frame only. In the table there are some 170,000 clones, 60% to 80% of which are singletons. General observations from the study: Per a later analysis, under 20,000 TCR beta sequences showed association with HLA alleles at 0.05 false discovery rate. According to the study, roughly 180 TCR beta chains were cytomegalovirus-associated.

Per the germline V gene, CDR1 is SEHNR and CDR2 is FQNEAQ (reference sequence). This CDR3 contains 13 residues. The genes are TRBV7-9 and TRBJ1-2, with D unresolved. What was sequenced was PBMCs. The TCR comes from a man in his fifties or sixties in good health and CMV-seronegative. DNA for the CDR3: TGTTCCAGCAGCTTAGAAAGCCTCTATGGCTACACCTTC. Residues: CSSSLESLYGYTF. Using reference TRBV7-9 and TRBJ1-2 for the parts outside the CDR3, the full variable domain is DTGVSQNPRHKITKRGQNVTFRCDPISEHNRLYWYRQTLGQGPEFLTYFQNEAQLEKSRLLSDRFSAERPKGSFSTLEIQRTEQGDSAMYLCSSSLESLYGYTFGSGTRLTVV.